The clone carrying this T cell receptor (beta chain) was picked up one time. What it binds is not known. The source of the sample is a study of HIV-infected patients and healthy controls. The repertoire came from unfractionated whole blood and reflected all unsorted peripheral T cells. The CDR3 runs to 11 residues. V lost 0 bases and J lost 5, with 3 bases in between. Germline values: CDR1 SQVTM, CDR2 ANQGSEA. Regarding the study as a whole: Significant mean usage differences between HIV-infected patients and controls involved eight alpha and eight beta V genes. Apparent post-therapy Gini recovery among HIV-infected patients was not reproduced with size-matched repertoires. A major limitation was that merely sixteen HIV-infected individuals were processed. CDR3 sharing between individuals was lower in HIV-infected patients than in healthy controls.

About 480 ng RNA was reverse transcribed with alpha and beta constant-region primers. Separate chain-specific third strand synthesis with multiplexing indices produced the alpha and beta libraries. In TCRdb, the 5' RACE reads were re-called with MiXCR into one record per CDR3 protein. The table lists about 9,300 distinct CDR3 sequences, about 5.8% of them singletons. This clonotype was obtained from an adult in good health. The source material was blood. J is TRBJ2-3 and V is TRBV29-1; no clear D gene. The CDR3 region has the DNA TGCAGCGTTGAAGAGGGAGATACGCAGTATTTT. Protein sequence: CSVEEGDTQYF.